The T cell receptor beta chain under discussion was sequenced for a study of cytomegalovirus exposure and HLA in healthy donors. Regarding the study as a whole: Reportedly, TCR beta sequences accurately predicted HLA-A and HLA-B alleles in most subjects. Specificity of three CMV-associated chains for CMV antigens was verified in vitro.

Amplification used 60 Vbeta primers and 13 Jbeta primers. Only in-frame clones appear in the TCRdb table, and some are missing; sequencing was by immunoSEQ multiplex PCR. The sample lists 150,000 to 200,000 clones, about 90% occurring once. In the case of this clone: Its antigen remains unidentified.

The CDR3 loop spans 16 amino acids. The V and J ends lost 4 bases and 10 bases, in that order; junction bases with no gene match: 12. CDR1 is SGDLS, CDR2 YYNGEE, per germline. Sequenced sample: PBMCs. The J gene is TRBJ2-1, the V gene TRBV9, with 12 bases lining up with TRBD2. The receptor was derived from a girl less than two years old in good health and CMV-seronegative. Here the CDR3 DNA reads TGTGCCAGCAGCCCACCCCGGTCTAGCGGGGGGGGAGAGCAGTTCTTC. It encodes CASSPPRSSGGGEQFF.